The clone carrying this T cell receptor (beta chain) came up once. This sample is part of a study of CD8 T cells in Susac syndrome. cDNA came from about 0.5 to 1 ug RNA primed by random hexamers. Amplification of TCR beta CDR3 by immunoSEQ multiplex PCR spanned 54 Vbeta and 13 Jbeta. TCRdb re-analysed the immunoSEQ multiplex PCR reads in MiXCR, keeping a single row per CDR3 protein. The data hold about 400,000 distinct CDR3 sequences, with more than 80% observed a single time. Trimming removed 2 bases from V and 10 bases from J, with 12 bases in between. CDR3 length equals 13 residues. Germline V gene lookup returns CDR1 MNHNY and CDR2 SVGAGI (reference sequence). Included as multiple sclerosis controls were treatment-naive patients who had stable or active relapsing-remitting disease.

This chain connects TRBV6-6 to TRBJ2-1; the D call may be TRBD1 or TRBD2 (6 bases each). This clonotype originated in a human donor with multiple sclerosis. The source material was CD8+ T cells from PBMCs. CDR3 bases: TGTGCCAGCAGTTACACGGGGGCGTGGGAGCAGTTCTTC. It specifies CASSYTGAWEQFF.